The rows below give T cell receptor beta chains drawn from one sample of a study of beta chain features in type 1 diabetes. This table comes from immunoSEQ multiplex PCR, and its TCRdb copy is limited to in-frame clones, with some not included. The top ten hold more than 0.015% of the sample, which has around 400,000 clones, over 10% seen once. Sequences were obtained from naive CD4+ T cells from blood. These receptors originate from a young man in good health. Both conserved end residues are part of each CDR3. The order of the fields is clone size, D gene, V gene, J gene, CDR3 protein, CDR3 DNA. A D gene is named only where the DNA matches it firmly. Clone size, where shown, is once, few, many, or a class for clones that have expanded.

clone_size: NA
d_call: NA
v_call: TRBV9
j_call: TRBJ2-1
cdr3_aa: CASSVAAGLSSYNEQFF
cdr3_nt: TGTGCCAGCAGCGTAGCAGCAGGCCTCAGCTCCTACAATGAGCAGTTCTTC

clone_size: NA
d_call: TRBD2
v_call: TRBV4-3
j_call: TRBJ2-3
cdr3_aa: CASSRAMASGGALPTDTQYF
cdr3_nt: TGCGCCAGCAGCCGGGCCATGGCTAGCGGGGGGGCCTTGCCCACAGATACGCAGTATTTT

clone_size: few
d_call: TRBD1
v_call: TRBV5-1
j_call: TRBJ2-2
cdr3_aa: CASTPDRGTGELFF
cdr3_nt: TGCGCCAGCACCCCCGACAGGGGCACCGGGGAGCTGTTTTTT

clone_size: few
d_call: TRBD1
v_call: TRBV7-3
j_call: TRBJ2-2
cdr3_aa: CASSYGTAPGELFF
cdr3_nt: TGTGCCAGCAGCTACGGGACAGCCCCCGGGGAGCTGTTTTTT

clone_size: NA
d_call: TRBD1
v_call: TRBV28
j_call: TRBJ1-2
cdr3_aa: CASIPGTGLGGYTF
cdr3_nt: TGTGCCAGCATCCCCGGGACAGGGCTCGGGGGCTACACCTTC

clone_size: NA
d_call: TRBD1
v_call: TRBV7-2
j_call: TRBJ2-5
cdr3_aa: CASSLQTGGMIQETQYF
cdr3_nt: TGTGCCAGCAGCCTCCAGACAGGGGGCATGATCCAAGAGACCCAGTACTTC

clone_size: few
d_call: TRBD1
v_call: TRBV28
j_call: TRBJ1-5
cdr3_aa: CASGGQYSNQPQHF
cdr3_nt: TGTGCCAGCGGGGGACAGTATAGCAATCAGCCCCAGCATTTT

clone_size: few
d_call: TRBD1
v_call: TRBV30
j_call: TRBJ1-1
cdr3_aa: CAWTPWTGGGTEAFF
cdr3_nt: TGTGCCTGGACTCCCTGGACAGGGGGGGGAACTGAAGCTTTCTTT

clone_size: few
d_call: TRBD2
v_call: TRBV9
j_call: TRBJ2-7
cdr3_aa: CASSPLAGEPYEQYF
cdr3_nt: TGTGCCAGCAGCCCGCTAGCGGGGGAACCCTACGAGCAGTACTTC

clone_size: NA
d_call: NA
v_call: TRBV7-3
j_call: TRBJ1-1
cdr3_aa: CASSLTRRSVNTEAFF
cdr3_nt: TGTGCCAGCAGCTTAACGAGGCGGTCGGTGAACACTGAAGCTTTCTTT

clone_size: few
d_call: NA
v_call: TRBV5-1
j_call: TRBJ2-6
cdr3_aa: CASSFENSGANVLTF
cdr3_nt: TGCGCCAGCAGCTTCGAGAACTCTGGGGCCAACGTCCTGACTTTC

clone_size: few
d_call: NA
v_call: TRBV14
j_call: TRBJ1-1
cdr3_aa: CASSQSRDPLKAFF
cdr3_nt: TGTGCCAGCAGCCAAAGCCGGGATCCTTTGAAAGCTTTCTTT

clone_size: few
d_call: NA
v_call: TRBV30
j_call: TRBJ1-1
cdr3_aa: CAWSFTGRAEAFF
cdr3_nt: TGTGCCTGGAGCTTTACAGGTAGGGCTGAAGCTTTCTTT

clone_size: NA
d_call: NA
v_call: TRBV10-3
j_call: TRBJ1-1
cdr3_aa: CAISGKGVGEAFF
cdr3_nt: TGTGCCATCAGTGGTAAGGGGGTCGGTGAAGCTTTCTTT

clone_size: NA
d_call: TRBD1
v_call: TRBV11-3
j_call: TRBJ1-6
cdr3_aa: CASSPGQGGSSPLHF
cdr3_nt: TGTGCCAGCAGCCCGGGACAGGGAGGAAGCTCACCCCTCCACTTT

clone_size: NA
d_call: NA
v_call: TRBV11-2
j_call: TRBJ2-1
cdr3_aa: CASRPEPIGRAFF
cdr3_nt: TGTGCCAGCAGACCCGAACCTATAGGGAGAGCGTTCTTC

clone_size: few
d_call: TRBD1
v_call: TRBV5-4
j_call: TRBJ2-1
cdr3_aa: CASSLPYRGPEQFF
cdr3_nt: TGTGCCAGCAGCTTACCTTACAGGGGGCCTGAGCAGTTCTTC

clone_size: NA
d_call: NA
v_call: TRBV5-6
j_call: TRBJ1-5
cdr3_aa: CASSPPKPQHF
cdr3_nt: TGTGCCAGCAGCCCCCCCAAACCCCAGCATTTT

clone_size: NA
d_call: NA
v_call: TRBV10-3
j_call: TRBJ1-1
cdr3_aa: CAISERENTEAFF
cdr3_nt: TGTGCCATCAGTGAGAGAGAAAACACTGAAGCTTTCTTT

clone_size: NA
d_call: NA
v_call: TRBV5-1
j_call: TRBJ2-3
cdr3_aa: CASSLVWRGPMSTDTQYF
cdr3_nt: TGCGCCAGCAGCTTGGTTTGGCGGGGGCCGATGAGCACAGATACGCAGTATTTT

clone_size: few
d_call: NA
v_call: TRBV29-1
j_call: TRBJ2-5
cdr3_aa: CSVDGGASETQYF
cdr3_nt: TGCAGCGTGGATGGGGGGGCCTCGGAGACCCAGTACTTC

clone_size: few
d_call: NA
v_call: TRBV19
j_call: TRBJ2-3
cdr3_aa: CASSSITGTDTQYF
cdr3_nt: TGTGCCAGTAGTAGCATAACAGGTACAGATACGCAGTATTTT

clone_size: NA
d_call: NA
v_call: TRBV19
j_call: TRBJ2-7
cdr3_aa: CASSIDAHPRGYEQYF
cdr3_nt: TGTGCCAGTAGTATAGATGCCCACCCCAGAGGCTACGAGCAGTACTTC

clone_size: few
d_call: TRBD1
v_call: TRBV7-6
j_call: TRBJ2-3
cdr3_aa: CASSLAGQGSQYF
cdr3_nt: TGTGCCAGCAGCTTAGCGGGACAGGGTTCGCAGTATTTT

clone_size: NA
d_call: NA
v_call: TRBV4-3
j_call: TRBJ2-3
cdr3_aa: CASSFGTGTASDTQYF
cdr3_nt: TGCGCCAGCAGCTTTGGCACCGGGACTGCTTCAGATACGCAGTATTTT

clone_size: few
d_call: TRBD2
v_call: TRBV10-3
j_call: TRBJ2-1
cdr3_aa: CAIRGLVLSGEQFF
cdr3_nt: TGTGCCATCAGAGGACTAGTGTTATCGGGTGAGCAGTTCTTC

clone_size: few
d_call: TRBD2
v_call: TRBV27
j_call: TRBJ2-7
cdr3_aa: CASTRTSGSYEQYF
cdr3_nt: TGTGCCAGTACCCGGACTAGCGGGTCCTACGAGCAGTACTTC

clone_size: few
d_call: NA
v_call: TRBV7-2
j_call: TRBJ2-1
cdr3_aa: CASSPWAGKPYNEQFF
cdr3_nt: TGTGCCAGCAGCCCTTGGGCAGGGAAGCCCTACAATGAGCAGTTCTTC

clone_size: few
d_call: TRBD1
v_call: TRBV6-1
j_call: TRBJ1-5
cdr3_aa: CASSELSGQTNQPQHF
cdr3_nt: TGTGCCAGCAGTGAACTCTCGGGACAGACTAATCAGCCCCAGCATTTT